This note documents a single TCR beta chain sequence. This sample was included in a study of ipilimumab plus nivolumab after autologous stem cell transplantation. Study overall: A median of 8 nivolumab and 5 ipilimumab doses were given. Myeloma cases were transplant-naive high-risk or relapsed within 3 years post first autologous transplant.

Ipilimumab, 1 mg/kg, started 14 to 28 days after autologous transplant. Patients received nivolumab 3 mg/kg at weeks 1, 4, 7, 10, then fortnightly to week 26. The method was immunoSEQ multiplex PCR; TCRdb's version includes in-frame clones alone and lacks a portion of them. The sample carries some 9,800 clones, 55% to 75% recorded once. CDR1 MNHEY and CDR2 SMNVEV come from the germline V gene (reference sequence). This CDR3 region has 20 residues. The J segment lost 0 bases and the V segment lost 5 bases, leaving 14 bases of the junction unmatched. The sequencing here drew on PBMCs, taken in a trial of ipilimumab plus nivolumab as post-transplant consolidation. The receptor was derived from a female donor with multiple myeloma. The V and J genes are TRBV27 and TRBJ2-2; 11 bases are shared with TRBD1. In nucleotides, the CDR3 is TGTGCCAGCAGTCCAGGACAGGGGGCGAACTTTTTTTCGAACACCGGGGAGCTGTTTTTT. Its protein product is CASSPGQGANFFSNTGELFF.